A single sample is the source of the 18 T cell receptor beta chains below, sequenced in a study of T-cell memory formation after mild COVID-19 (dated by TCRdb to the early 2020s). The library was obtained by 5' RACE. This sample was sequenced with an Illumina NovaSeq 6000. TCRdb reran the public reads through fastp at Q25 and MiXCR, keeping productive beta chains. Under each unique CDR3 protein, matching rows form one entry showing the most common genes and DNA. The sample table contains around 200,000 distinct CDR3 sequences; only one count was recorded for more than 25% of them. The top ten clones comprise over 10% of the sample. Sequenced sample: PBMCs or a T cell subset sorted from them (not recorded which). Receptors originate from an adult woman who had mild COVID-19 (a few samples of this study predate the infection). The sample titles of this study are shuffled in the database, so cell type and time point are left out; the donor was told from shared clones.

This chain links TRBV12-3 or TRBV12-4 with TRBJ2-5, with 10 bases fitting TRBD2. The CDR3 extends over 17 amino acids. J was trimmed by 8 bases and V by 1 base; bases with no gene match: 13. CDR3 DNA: TGTGCCAGCAGTTTAGAAGCGGGAGGGTTCGGGGGTGGAACCCAGTACTTC. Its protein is CASSLEAGGFGGGTQYF.

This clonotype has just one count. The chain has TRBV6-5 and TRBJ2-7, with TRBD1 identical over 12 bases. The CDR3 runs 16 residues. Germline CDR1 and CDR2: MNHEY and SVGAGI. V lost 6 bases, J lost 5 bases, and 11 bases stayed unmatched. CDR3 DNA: TGTGCCAGCAGGATGGGACAGGGGGCGCAGGAAGACGAGCAGTACTTC. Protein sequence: CASRMGQGAQEDEQYF.

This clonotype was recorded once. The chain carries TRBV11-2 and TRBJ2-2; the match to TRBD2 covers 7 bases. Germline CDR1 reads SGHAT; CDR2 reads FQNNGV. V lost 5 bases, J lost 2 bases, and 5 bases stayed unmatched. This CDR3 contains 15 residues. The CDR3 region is CASSTGTINTGELFF. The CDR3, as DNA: TGTGCCAGCAGCACCGGGACTATAAACACCGGGGAGCTGTTTTTT.

CDR3 nucleotides: TGTGCCAGCAGCCCCCGGGGGAGTCAGCCCCAGCATTTT. Its translation is CASSPRGSQPQHF. The V gene is TRBV3-1, the J gene TRBJ1-5; possible D gene TRBD1, 5 bases. This CDR3 spans 13 amino acids. Germline values: CDR1 LGHDT, CDR2 YNNKEL (reference sequence). V was shortened by 4 bases and J by 6 bases, with 10 bases between the two germline ends.

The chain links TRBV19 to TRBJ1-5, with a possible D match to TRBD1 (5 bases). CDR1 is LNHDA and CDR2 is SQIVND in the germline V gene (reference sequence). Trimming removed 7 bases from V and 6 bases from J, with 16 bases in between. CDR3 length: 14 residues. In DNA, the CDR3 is TGTGCCAGTACCCCCAAATGGGGCGGTCAGCCCCAGCATTTT. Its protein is CASTPKWGGQPQHF.

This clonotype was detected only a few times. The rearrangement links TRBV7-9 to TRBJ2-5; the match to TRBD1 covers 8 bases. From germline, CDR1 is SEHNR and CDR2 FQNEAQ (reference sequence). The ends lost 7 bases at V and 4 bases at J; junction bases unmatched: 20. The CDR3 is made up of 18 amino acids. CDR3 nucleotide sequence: TGTGCCAGCATCTCCCCGGGACAGGAGCATCCGGAGGGAGAGACCCAGTACTTC. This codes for CASISPGQEHPEGETQYF. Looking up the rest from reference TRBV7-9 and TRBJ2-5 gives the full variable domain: DTGVSQNPRHKITKRGQNVTFRCDPISEHNRLYWYRQTLGQGPEFLTYFQNEAQLEKSRLLSDRFSAERPKGSFSTLEIQRTEQGDSAMYLCASISPGQEHPEGETQYFGPGTRLLVL.

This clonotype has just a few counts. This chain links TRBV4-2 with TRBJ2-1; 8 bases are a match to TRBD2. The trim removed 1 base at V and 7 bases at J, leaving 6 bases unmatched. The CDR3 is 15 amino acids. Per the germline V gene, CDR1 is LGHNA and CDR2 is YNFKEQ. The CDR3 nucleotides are TGTGCCAGCAGCCAAGCGCGGGGGGTTGGGAATGAGCAGTTCTTC. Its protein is CASSQARGVGNEQFF.

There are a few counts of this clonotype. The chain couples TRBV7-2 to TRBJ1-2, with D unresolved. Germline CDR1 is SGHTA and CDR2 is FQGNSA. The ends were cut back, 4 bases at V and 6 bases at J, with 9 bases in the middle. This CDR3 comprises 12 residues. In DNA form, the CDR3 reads TGTGCCAGCAGCTCCCATGCCCATGGCTACACCTTC. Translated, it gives CASSSHAHGYTF.

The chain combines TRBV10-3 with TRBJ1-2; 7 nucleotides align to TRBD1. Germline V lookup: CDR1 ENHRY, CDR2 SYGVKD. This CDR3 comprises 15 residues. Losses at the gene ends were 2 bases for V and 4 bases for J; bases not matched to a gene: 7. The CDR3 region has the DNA TGTGCCATCAGTGAGCCGACAGGGACCCCCTATGGCTACACCTTC. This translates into CAISEPTGTPYGYTF.

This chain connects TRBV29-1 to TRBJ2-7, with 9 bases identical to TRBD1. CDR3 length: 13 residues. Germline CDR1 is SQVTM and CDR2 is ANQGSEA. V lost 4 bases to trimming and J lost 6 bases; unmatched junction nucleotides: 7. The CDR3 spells CSVGRTGVGEQYF. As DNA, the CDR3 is TGCAGCGTTGGTCGGACAGGGGTTGGCGAGCAGTACTTC.

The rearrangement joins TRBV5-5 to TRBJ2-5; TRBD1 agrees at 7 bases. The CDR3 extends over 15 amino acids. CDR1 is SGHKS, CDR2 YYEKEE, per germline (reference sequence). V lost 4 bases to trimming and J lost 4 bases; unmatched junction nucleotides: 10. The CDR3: CASSMGQTSGETQYF. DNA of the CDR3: TGTGCCAGCAGCATGGGACAGACCTCCGGAGAGACCCAGTACTTC.

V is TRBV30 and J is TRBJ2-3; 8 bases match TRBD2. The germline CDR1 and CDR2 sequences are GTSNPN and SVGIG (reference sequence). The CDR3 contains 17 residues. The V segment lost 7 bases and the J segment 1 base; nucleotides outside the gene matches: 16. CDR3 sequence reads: CASGGVSGVEGTDTQYF. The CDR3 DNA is TGTGCCTCGGGAGGGGTTAGCGGGGTGGAAGGCACAGATACGCAGTATTTT.

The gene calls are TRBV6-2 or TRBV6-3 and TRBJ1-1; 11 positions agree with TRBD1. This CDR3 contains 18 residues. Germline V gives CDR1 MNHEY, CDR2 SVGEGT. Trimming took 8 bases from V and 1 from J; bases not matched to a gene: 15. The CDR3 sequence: CASRFIVDRGQKNTEAFF. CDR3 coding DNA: TGTGCCAGCCGTTTCATAGTGGACAGGGGGCAAAAGAACACTGAAGCTTTCTTT.

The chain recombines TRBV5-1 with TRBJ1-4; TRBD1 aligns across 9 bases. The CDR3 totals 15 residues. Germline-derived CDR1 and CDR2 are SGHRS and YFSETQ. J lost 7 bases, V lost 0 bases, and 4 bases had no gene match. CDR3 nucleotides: TGCGCCAGCAGCTTGGGGGACAGGGAAGGTGAAAAACTGTTTTTT. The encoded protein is CASSLGDREGEKLFF.

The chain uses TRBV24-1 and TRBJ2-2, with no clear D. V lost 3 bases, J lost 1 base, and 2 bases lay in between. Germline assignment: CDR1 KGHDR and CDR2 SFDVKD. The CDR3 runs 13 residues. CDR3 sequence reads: CATSDENTGELFF. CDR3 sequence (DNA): TGTGCCACCAGTGATGAGAACACCGGGGAGCTGTTTTTT.

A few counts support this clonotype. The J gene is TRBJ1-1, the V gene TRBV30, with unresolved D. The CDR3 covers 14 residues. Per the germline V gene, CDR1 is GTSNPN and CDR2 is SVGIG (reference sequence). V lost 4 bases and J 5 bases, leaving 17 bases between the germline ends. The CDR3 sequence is CAWTPSREGTEAFF. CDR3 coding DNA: TGTGCCTGGACCCCCAGTAGGGAGGGAACTGAAGCTTTCTTT.

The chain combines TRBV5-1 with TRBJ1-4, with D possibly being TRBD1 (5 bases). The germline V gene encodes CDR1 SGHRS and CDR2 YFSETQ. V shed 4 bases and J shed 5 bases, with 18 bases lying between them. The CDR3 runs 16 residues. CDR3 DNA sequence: TGCGCCAGCAGCCGGACCGGGGGAGGAGGAAATGAAAAACTGTTTTTT. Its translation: CASSRTGGGGNEKLFF. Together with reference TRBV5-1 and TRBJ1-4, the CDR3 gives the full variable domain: KAGVTQTPRYLIKTRGQQVTLSCSPISGHRSVSWYQQTPGQGLQFLFEYFSETQRNKGNFPGRFSGRQFSNSRSEMNVSTLELGDSALYLCASSRTGGGGNEKLFFGSGTQLSVL.

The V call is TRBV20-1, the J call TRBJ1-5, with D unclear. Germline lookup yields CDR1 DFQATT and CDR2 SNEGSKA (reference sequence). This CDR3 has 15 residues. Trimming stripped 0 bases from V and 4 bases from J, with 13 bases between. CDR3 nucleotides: TGCAGTGCTAGAGATGGGCAGAAGGTAAATCAGCCCCAGCATTTT. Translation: CSARDGQKVNQPQHF.